This entry describes one T cell receptor (beta chain). One end of the junction varies from germline; a read error may be responsible. From alopecia areata patients, lesional scalp punch biopsies and peripheral blood were collected. Sorting from PBMCs produced CD4+ and CD8+ T cells. The germline V gene has CDR1 SGHRS and CDR2 YFSETQ. The CDR3 sequence is 11 residues long. The source of the sample is a study of CD8+ T cells in alopecia areata. Reverse transcription of extracted RNA yielded cDNA, which provided the sequencing template. Clones were read by immunoSEQ multiplex PCR, and TCRdb kept only the in-frame ones, dropping some. This repertoire shows 150,000 to 200,000 clones, approximately 70% found once; its top ten account for about an eighth.

The genes are TRBV5-1 and TRBJ1-1; no definite D call. This TCR came from a human donor with alopecia areata. Here the sequenced sample was CD8+ T cells sorted from blood, taken at week 0. Here the CDR3 reads CASSLGHHNIF. CDR3 nucleotide sequence: TGCGCCAGCAGCTTGGGACACCACAATATCTTT.